The rows below give T cell receptor beta chains drawn from one sample of a study of blood T cell repertoires in COVID-19. Sequencing used immunoSEQ multiplex PCR; TCRdb keeps in-frame clones, though not all of them. The table has roughly 230,000 clones, approximately 83% seen once; the top ten hold less than 5.5%. The sequencing input was peripheral blood. The receptor source for this set is a man in his forties or fifties with active or convalescent COVID-19. Each CDR3 is given without its conserved first and last residue. A D gene is named only where the DNA matches it firmly.

cdr3_aa	v_call	j_call	d_call
ASSQPESTTQY	TRBV4-1	TRBJ2-3	-
ASSGLRYNYGYT	TRBV21-1	TRBJ1-2	-
ASTSGGYNEQF	TRBV2	TRBJ2-1	TRBD2
ASSQLLPDDRPGNTIY	TRBV16	TRBJ1-3	-
ASSPGTGQALRSGANVLT	TRBV7-6	TRBJ2-6	TRBD1
ASSREGQRNYEQY	TRBV5-1	TRBJ2-7	-
ASSGRLAGGYRGEETQY	TRBV27	TRBJ2-5	TRBD2
ASSLRGGHTEAF	TRBV7-8	TRBJ1-1	-
ASSHPSRVGGYT	TRBV4-1	TRBJ1-2	-
ASSELGQGAREQY	TRBV2	TRBJ2-7	TRBD1
ASSKGGTGKGTEAF	TRBV7-2	TRBJ1-1	-
ASSYSGEPGNTIY	TRBV6-5	TRBJ1-3	-
ASSPSSTGELF	TRBV18	TRBJ2-2	-
AWSEGQGDQPQH	TRBV30	TRBJ1-5	-
ASSTVGQGDEKLF	TRBV28	TRBJ1-4	TRBD1
ASSLVVTGGAEAF	TRBV5-1	TRBJ1-1	TRBD1
ASSLALRQRVETEAF	TRBV7-2	TRBJ1-1	-
ASSPDGDNTEAF	TRBV6-6	TRBJ1-1	-
ASSLAQDRGREQF	TRBV19	TRBJ2-1	-
ASSPVGGGVSNQPQH	TRBV7-2	TRBJ1-5	-
AISESLAHGYT	TRBV10-3	TRBJ1-2	-
ASSLEGGWTEAF	TRBV7-2	TRBJ1-1	-
ATLDRPGQPQH	TRBV6-5	TRBJ1-5	-
ASSLNAPGRSQPQH	TRBV7-8	TRBJ1-5	-
ASSADGYGYT	TRBV6-4	TRBJ1-2	-
ASSQQVSSNQPQH	TRBV7-2	TRBJ1-5	-
ASSSNAGGIHQPQH	TRBV27	TRBJ1-5	-
AWSVNRESEKLF	TRBV30	TRBJ1-4	-
ASSSGTGRDRWQETQY	TRBV14	TRBJ2-5	TRBD1
ATSSGDRGNSPLH	TRBV15	TRBJ1-6	TRBD1
ASGLIRGYEQY	TRBV12-5	TRBJ2-7	-
ACRDSSNQPQH	TRBV30	TRBJ1-5	TRBD1
ASSLVPRGTSGELF	TRBV7-8	TRBJ2-2	-
ASSISPGNQETQY	TRBV9	TRBJ2-5	-
ASSAQGGLNEKLF	TRBV5-4	TRBJ1-4	TRBD1
ASSLQGSYTGELF	TRBV7-6	TRBJ2-2	-
SVEKLGGDTQY	TRBV29-1	TRBJ2-3	-
ASFPGVKLSLGF	TRBV5-3	TRBJ1-1	-
ASSAAGTGISYNEQF	TRBV4-2	TRBJ2-1	TRBD1
ASSQDHGGNTEAF	TRBV4-2	TRBJ1-1	-
ASSHSAPGLAGREQF	TRBV3-1/TRBV3-2	TRBJ2-1	TRBD2
ASSLIGAEDYGYT	TRBV27	TRBJ1-2	-
ASSRAGGGYT	TRBV27	TRBJ1-2	-
AWRASRRTEAF	TRBV30	TRBJ1-1	-
ASSLGLGERNEQY	TRBV5-4	TRBJ2-7	-
ARRHAWGGGARSYNEQF	TRBV3-1/TRBV3-2	TRBJ2-1	TRBD2
ASSSRLDTEAF	TRBV2	TRBJ1-1	-